This is a list of T cell receptor beta chains from one sample in a study of T-cell memory formation after mild COVID-19. MiXCR was run by TCRdb on the 5' RACE reads, yielding one entry per CDR3 protein. The sample lists 540,000 or so distinct CDR3 sequences; about a fifth were seen once. The sequenced sample was PBMCs or a T cell subset sorted from them (not recorded which). These TCRs come from an adult woman who had mild COVID-19 (a few samples of this study predate the infection). Cell type and time point are not known. CDR3s include the opening cysteine and the closing phenylalanine or tryptophan. A D gene is named only where the DNA matches it firmly. The size of a clone is reported for some rows only, either as once, few or many, or as a class for expanded clones.

TRBD2,many,TRBV5-1,TRBJ2-3,CASSSRGSGGRTDTQYF,TGCGCCAGCAGCTCCCGGGGCAGCGGGGGGCGAACAGATACGCAGTATTTT
-,few,TRBV12-3/TRBV12-4,TRBJ1-3,CASSFGVFSGNTIYF,TGTGCCAGCAGTTTTGGGGTTTTCTCTGGAAACACCATATATTTT
TRBD2,-,TRBV15,TRBJ2-1,CATSRDPSGSANEQFF,TGTGCCACCAGCAGAGATCCTAGCGGGAGTGCGAATGAGCAGTTCTTC
-,-,TRBV7-9,TRBJ2-6,CASSSTGRRRSGANVLTF,TGTGCCAGCAGCTCGACAGGGAGGAGGCGATCTGGGGCCAACGTCCTGACTTTC
-,few,TRBV7-3,TRBJ2-3,CASSLKRGAPDTQYF,TGTGCCAGCAGCTTGAAAAGGGGGGCCCCAGATACGCAGTATTTT
TRBD2,-,TRBV6-5,TRBJ2-3,CASSYSWTSLSTDTQYF,TGTGCCAGCAGTTACTCGTGGACTAGCCTTAGCACAGATACGCAGTATTTT
-,-,TRBV7-9,TRBJ2-1,CASSLAGLGSSYNEQFF,TGTGCCAGCAGCTTAGCGGGTCTAGGAAGCTCCTACAATGAGCAGTTCTTC
TRBD2,many,TRBV20-1,TRBJ2-1,CSAHSHGTSSSGKYNEQFF,TGCAGTGCCCACAGCCACGGGACATCTTCTAGCGGGAAGTACAATGAGCAGTTCTTC
-,-,TRBV5-1,TRBJ2-1,CASSLWQGEGYEQFF,TGCGCCAGCAGCTTGTGGCAGGGTGAAGGATATGAGCAGTTCTTC
-,few,TRBV30,TRBJ2-3,CAWGRGLPGTDTQYF,TGTGCCTGGGGGAGGGGGCTCCCGGGCACAGATACGCAGTATTTT
-,many,TRBV7-8,TRBJ1-1,CASSLYGAWDEAFF,TGTGCCAGCAGCTTATATGGAGCCTGGGATGAAGCTTTCTTT
TRBD1,few,TRBV7-2,TRBJ2-1,CASIPDEGASNEQFF,TGTGCCAGCATCCCCGATGAGGGGGCAAGCAATGAGCAGTTCTTC
TRBD1,-,TRBV6-2/TRBV6-3,TRBJ1-1,CASSYPLTGQGETEAFF,TGTGCCAGCAGTTACCCCCTTACGGGACAGGGTGAAACTGAAGCTTTCTTT
-,few,TRBV6-5,TRBJ1-2,CASSRSVGSYGYTF,TGTGCCAGCAGCCGGAGTGTGGGGTCTTATGGCTACACCTTC
TRBD2,-,TRBV5-5,TRBJ2-7,CASSTGTSGVEQYF,TGTGCCAGCAGCACCGGGACTAGCGGGGTTGAGCAGTACTTC
TRBD2,few,TRBV11-3,TRBJ2-7,CASSLEAGGIYEQYF,TGTGCCAGCAGCTTAGAAGCGGGAGGAATCTACGAGCAGTACTTC
-,-,TRBV6-2/TRBV6-3,TRBJ1-5,CASSYTRGQQPQHF,TGTGCCAGCAGTTACACCAGGGGCCAACAGCCCCAGCATTTT
-,few,TRBV7-2,TRBJ2-1,CASSLVNGISYNEQFF,TGTGCCAGCAGCTTAGTGAACGGGATCTCCTACAATGAGCAGTTCTTC
TRBD1,-,TRBV7-9,TRBJ1-2,CASSPSSAPREGAQSSYTF,TGTGCCAGCAGCCCCAGTTCGGCGCCTCGGGAGGGGGCGCAATCAAGCTACACCTTC
TRBD1,few,TRBV7-2,TRBJ1-6,CASSERQGRAPLHF,TGTGCCAGCAGCGAGAGACAGGGAAGGGCCCCCCTCCACTTT
TRBD2,-,TRBV7-2,TRBJ2-7,CASSFGTSGGALGEQYF,TGTGCCAGCAGCTTCGGGACTAGCGGGGGAGCCCTCGGGGAGCAGTACTTC
-,few,TRBV12-3/TRBV12-4,TRBJ2-3,CASWSESTYTQYF,TGTGCCAGTTGGAGCGAGTCCACATATACGCAGTATTTT
-,few,TRBV12-3/TRBV12-4,TRBJ2-7,CASSPQVFSDSYEQYF,TGTGCCAGCAGTCCACAGGTTTTCAGCGACTCCTACGAGCAGTACTTC
-,-,TRBV24-1,TRBJ2-1,CATSDLKDGNEQFF,TGTGCCACCAGTGATCTAAAGGACGGGAATGAGCAGTTCTTC
-,many,TRBV12-3/TRBV12-4,TRBJ2-7,CASSVRPHSYEQYF,TGTGCCAGCAGTGTGAGGCCCCACTCCTACGAGCAGTACTTC
-,few,TRBV5-1,TRBJ2-1,CASSPTGFRNEQFF,TGCGCCAGCAGCCCGACAGGTTTCAGGAATGAGCAGTTCTTC
-,few,TRBV3-1,TRBJ1-1,CASSHSTGNTEAFF,TGTGCCAGCAGCCACTCGACAGGGAACACTGAAGCTTTCTTT
TRBD2,-,TRBV7-7,TRBJ2-1,CASSSGTSGKDEQFF,TGTGCTAGCAGCTCCGGGACTAGCGGGAAGGATGAGCAGTTCTTC
-,-,TRBV30,TRBJ2-1,CAWGAGFYNEQFF,TGTGCCTGGGGGGCAGGTTTCTACAATGAGCAGTTCTTC
-,few,TRBV21-1,TRBJ2-5,CASSKSRGRRETQYF,TGTGCCAGCAGCAAAAGTCGAGGCCGGAGAGAGACCCAGTACTTC
TRBD1,-,TRBV5-1,TRBJ1-2,CASRGQGVRPRRGYTF,TGCGCCAGCAGGGGACAGGGCGTACGACCTCGACGGGGCTACACCTTC
-,few,TRBV9,TRBJ1-1,CASSVGGTGLGNTEAFF,TGTGCCAGCAGCGTGGGGGGTACGGGCCTAGGAAACACTGAAGCTTTCTTT
-,few,TRBV20-1,TRBJ1-1,CSARPASEAFF,TGCAGTGCTAGGCCCGCTTCTGAAGCTTTCTTT
-,-,TRBV29-1,TRBJ2-5,CSVSPASNRETQYF,TGCAGCGTTAGTCCTGCGTCGAACCGGGAGACCCAGTACTTC
-,-,TRBV9,TRBJ2-5,CASSATNGHFQETQYF,TGTGCCAGCAGCGCGACAAACGGACATTTCCAAGAGACCCAGTACTTC
-,-,TRBV6-6,TRBJ1-1,CASNGHKAFF,TGTGCCAGCAACGGTCATAAGGCTTTCTTT
-,-,TRBV7-9,TRBJ2-2,CASSSPLTGELFF,TGTGCCAGCAGCTCCCCCCTCACCGGGGAGCTGTTTTTT
-,few,TRBV7-6,TRBJ2-5,CASSHGESETQYF,TGTGCCAGCAGCCATGGGGAGTCAGAGACCCAGTACTTC
-,few,TRBV2,TRBJ2-1,CASSEKRYFSYNEQFF,TGTGCCAGCAGTGAAAAGCGGTACTTCTCCTACAATGAGCAGTTCTTC
TRBD1,-,TRBV6-5,TRBJ1-1,CASRQGQGRPLNTEAFF,TGTGCCAGCAGGCAAGGACAGGGGCGACCTTTGAACACTGAAGCTTTCTTT
-,few,TRBV5-1,TRBJ2-1,CASRHSSLYNEQFF,TGCGCCAGCAGGCATTCGTCGCTCTACAATGAGCAGTTCTTC
-,-,TRBV12-3/TRBV12-4,TRBJ2-7,CASSLKGKGYEQYF,TGTGCCAGCAGTTTAAAGGGCAAGGGCTACGAGCAGTACTTC
-,-,TRBV7-9,TRBJ2-3,CASSFFSGSTDTQYF,TGTGCCAGCAGCTTTTTTAGCGGCAGCACAGATACGCAGTATTTT
-,-,TRBV9,TRBJ1-1,CASSVGMVTGNTEAFF,TGTGCCAGCAGCGTGGGAATGGTCACGGGGAACACTGAAGCTTTCTTT
-,few,TRBV7-6,TRBJ2-7,CASSSGTGQPWYF,TGTGCCAGCAGCTCCGGCACTGGACAGCCGTGGTACTTC
-,many,TRBV2,TRBJ1-1,CASSVQPNTEAFF,TGTGCCAGCAGTGTCCAGCCGAACACTGAAGCTTTCTTT
-,few,TRBV30,TRBJ2-7,CAWSVGTKYEQYF,TGTGCCTGGAGTGTAGGCACCAAATACGAGCAGTACTTC
-,-,TRBV7-2,TRBJ1-6,CASSLEGGLGTNSPLHF,TGTGCCAGCAGCTTAGAAGGTGGCCTCGGAACGAATTCACCCCTCCACTTT
-,-,TRBV12-3/TRBV12-4,TRBJ2-1,CASNPSRRSSYNEQFF,TGTGCCAGCAACCCCTCCAGACGGAGCTCCTACAATGAGCAGTTCTTC
-,-,TRBV12-3/TRBV12-4,TRBJ2-7,CASSFREIRTEQYF,TGTGCCAGCAGTTTTCGAGAGATTAGGACGGAGCAGTACTTC
-,-,TRBV12-3/TRBV12-4,TRBJ1-1,CASSKQELNTEAFF,TGTGCCAGCAGCAAACAGGAGCTTAACACTGAAGCTTTCTTT
-,-,TRBV20-1,TRBJ1-2,CSVGNGPTYGYTF,TGCAGTGTAGGAAACGGACCCACCTATGGCTACACCTTC
-,-,TRBV5-1,TRBJ1-2,CASSLYAGDNYGYTF,TGCGCCAGCAGCTTGTATGCAGGCGACAACTATGGCTACACCTTC
-,few,TRBV7-9,TRBJ1-2,CASSLLLGESGYTF,TGTGCCAGCAGCTTACTCTTAGGGGAAAGTGGCTACACCTTC